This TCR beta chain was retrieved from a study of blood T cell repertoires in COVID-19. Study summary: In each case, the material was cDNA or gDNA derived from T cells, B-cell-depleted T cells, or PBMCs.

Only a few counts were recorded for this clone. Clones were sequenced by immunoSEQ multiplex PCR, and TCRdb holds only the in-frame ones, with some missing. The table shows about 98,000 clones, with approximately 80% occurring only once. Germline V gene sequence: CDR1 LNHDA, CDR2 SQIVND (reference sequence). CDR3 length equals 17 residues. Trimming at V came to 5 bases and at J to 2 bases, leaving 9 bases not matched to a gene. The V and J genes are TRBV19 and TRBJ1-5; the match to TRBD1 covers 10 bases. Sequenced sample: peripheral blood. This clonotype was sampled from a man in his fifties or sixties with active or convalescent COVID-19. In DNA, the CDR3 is TGTGCCAGTAGTTTCCCGGGACAGGGGAGCGGCAATCAGCCCCAGCATTTT. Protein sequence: CASSFPGQGSGNQPQHF.